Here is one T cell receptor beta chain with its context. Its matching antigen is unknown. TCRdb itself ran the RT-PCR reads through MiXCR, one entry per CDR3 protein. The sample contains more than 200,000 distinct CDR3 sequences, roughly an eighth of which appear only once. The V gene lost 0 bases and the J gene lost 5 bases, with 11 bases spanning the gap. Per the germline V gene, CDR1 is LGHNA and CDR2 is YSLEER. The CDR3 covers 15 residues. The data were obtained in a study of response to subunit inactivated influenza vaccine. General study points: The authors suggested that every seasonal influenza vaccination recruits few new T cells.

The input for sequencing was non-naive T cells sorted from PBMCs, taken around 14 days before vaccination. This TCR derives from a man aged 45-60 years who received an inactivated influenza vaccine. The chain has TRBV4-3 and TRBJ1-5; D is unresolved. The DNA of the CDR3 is TGCGCCAGCAGCCAAGAGGTGCGACAAGATCAGCCCCAGCATTTT. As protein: CASSQEVRQDQPQHF.